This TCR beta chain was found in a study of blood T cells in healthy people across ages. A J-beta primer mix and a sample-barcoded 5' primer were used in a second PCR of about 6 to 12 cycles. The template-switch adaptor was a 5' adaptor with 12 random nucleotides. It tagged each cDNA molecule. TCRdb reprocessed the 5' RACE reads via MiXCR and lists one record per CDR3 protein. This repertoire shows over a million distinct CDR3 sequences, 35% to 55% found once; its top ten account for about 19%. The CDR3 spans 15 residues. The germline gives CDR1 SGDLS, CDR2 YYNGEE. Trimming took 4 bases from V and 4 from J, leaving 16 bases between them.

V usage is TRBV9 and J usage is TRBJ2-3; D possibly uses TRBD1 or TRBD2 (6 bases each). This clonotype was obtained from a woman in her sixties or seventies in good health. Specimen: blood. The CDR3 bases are TGTGCCAGCAGCCTCCGGGGGCCCACCGCAGATACGCAGTATTTT. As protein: CASSLRGPTADTQYF.